Listed here are 7 T cell receptor beta chains from one sample, sequenced in a study of T cells in Graves' hyperthyroidism and ophthalmopathy. Amplified TCR beta CDR3 regions derived from RNA transcripts. Primed by the HTBI set, a first-round RT-PCR was run on the TCR CDR3. TCRdb called the multiplex PCR reads again in MiXCR, with one record for every CDR3 protein. Of about 840,000 distinct CDR3 sequences listed, more than 30% were seen once; the top ten hold more than 7%. Sequenced: blood. The receptors come from a man younger than 35 with Graves' hyperthyroidism.

In this sample, this clonotype turned up many times. CDR3 in amino acids: CSASPRTSVHEQYF. CDR3 sequence (DNA): TGCAGTGCTAGTCCCCGGACTAGCGTCCACGAGCAGTACTTC. The gene calls are TRBV20-1 and TRBJ2-7, with 9 bases identical to TRBD2. The V segment lost 3 bases and the J segment 5 bases; nucleotides outside the gene matches: 8. Germline V lookup: CDR1 DFQATT, CDR2 SNEGSKA (reference sequence). This CDR3 contains 14 residues.

A note on this clonotype: The CDR3 ends on some other residue instead of the conserved phenylalanine or tryptophan, so this is likely a read error. It is unclear where the CDR3 begins or ends on the DNA, so no DNA is shown, and the CDR3 is as TCRdb lists it. The rearrangement uses TRBV15 and TRBJ1-6. Germline V gene data show CDR1 as LNHNV and CDR2 as YYDKDF (reference sequence). The CDR3 is 8 amino acids in total, end residues counted. Here the CDR3 reads CATSRPLA.

Notes on this clonotype: Possible read error: a much larger clone is one base away. The gene calls are TRBV25-1 and TRBJ2-5; D is unclear. This CDR3 spans 10 amino acids. Germline CDR1 MGHDK, CDR2 SYGVNS. The V and J ends lost 2 bases and 9 bases respectively, with 4 bases between them. The CDR3 is CASSEGAQYF. CDR3 sequence (DNA): TGTGCCAGCAGTGAAGGGGCCCAGTACTTC.

The CDR3 sequence is CASSQEIMSGYTF. Written as DNA, the CDR3 is TGTGCCAGCAGCCAAGAGATTATGAGTGGCTACACCTTC. This chain joins TRBV14 and TRBJ1-2, with D uncertain. The CDR3 extends over 13 amino acids. V was pared by 0 bases and J by 7 bases, with 9 bases between. The germline CDR1 and CDR2 sequences are SGHDN and FVKESK. Supplemented by reference TRBV14 and TRBJ1-2, the full variable domain reads EAGVTQFPSHSVIEKGQTVTLRCDPISGHDNLYWYRRVMGKEIKFLLHFVKESKQDESGMPNNRFLAERTGGTYSTLKVQPAELEDSGVYFCASSQEIMSGYTFGSGTRLTVV.

Only one count was recorded for this clonotype. Given the absence of the conserved phenylalanine or tryptophan at the CDR3 end, a read error is likely. The chain uses TRBV12-3 or TRBV12-4 and TRBJ2-7, with 8 bases matching TRBD1. The CDR3 is 14 amino acids. The junction had 6 bases not matched to a gene; V was cut back by 5 bases and J by 3 bases. CDR3 loop: CASSPIDRGYEQYL. CDR3 DNA: TGTGCCAGCAGTCCCATTGACAGGGGCTACGAGCAGTACCTC.

This clonotype has only one observation. The chain carries TRBV7-2 and TRBJ2-7; TRBD2 matches at 9 bases. CDR3 length equals 16 residues. The germline CDR1 and CDR2 sequences are SGHTA and FQGNSA. V was clipped by 4 bases and J by 0 bases; unmatched bases: 7. The CDR3 DNA reads TGTGCCAGCAGCTCATGGCGGGAGGGCCTCTCCTACGAGCAGTACTTC. The encoded protein is CASSSWREGLSYEQYF. The full variable domain, rest sourced from reference TRBV7-2 and TRBJ2-7, is GAGVSQSPSNKVTEKGKDVELRCDPISGHTALYWYRQSLGQGLEFLIYFQGNSAPDKSGLPSDRFSAERTGGSVSTLTIQRTQQEDSAVYLCASSSWREGLSYEQYFGPGTRLTVT.

The V call is TRBV2, the J call TRBJ2-2; D gene uncertain. Germline CDR1 reads SNHLY; CDR2 reads FYNNEI. Trimming removed 6 bases at V and 6 bases at J, with 8 bases between. The CDR3 is 12 residues long. The CDR3 region has the DNA TGTGCCAGCAGGACGGAAGCCGGGGAGCTGTTTTTT. It translates to CASRTEAGELFF.